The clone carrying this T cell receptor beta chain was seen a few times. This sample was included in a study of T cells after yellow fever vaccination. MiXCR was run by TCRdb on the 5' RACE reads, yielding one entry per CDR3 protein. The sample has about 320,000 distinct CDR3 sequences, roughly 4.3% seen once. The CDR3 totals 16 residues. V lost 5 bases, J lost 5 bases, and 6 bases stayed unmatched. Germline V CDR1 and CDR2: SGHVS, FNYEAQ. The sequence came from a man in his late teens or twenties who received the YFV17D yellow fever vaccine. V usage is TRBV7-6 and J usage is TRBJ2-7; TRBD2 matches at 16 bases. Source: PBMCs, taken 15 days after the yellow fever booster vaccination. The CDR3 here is CASSPGLAGGPNEQYF. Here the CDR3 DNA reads TGTGCCAGCAGCCCGGGACTAGCGGGGGGGCCGAACGAGCAGTACTTC.